The 24 T cell receptor beta chains listed next were all sequenced from one sample in a study of memory CD8 T cells in hepatitis C reinfection. Documented time point: pre-reinfection, 55 to 20 weeks before reinfection detection. No in vitro expansion preceded TCR sequencing of the sorted cells. TCRdb's table, derived via immunoSEQ multiplex PCR, lists solely in-frame clones and lacks some. The sample consists of just over 50,000 clones, about nine tenths of them appearing once. Sequenced material: naive CD8+ T cells sorted from blood. These receptors were obtained from a man between 18 and 35 years old with hepatitis C virus infection.

CDR3 region: CASSLDRGYNEQFF. As DNA, the CDR3 is TGCGCCAGCAGCTTGGACAGGGGTTACAATGAGCAGTTCTTC. The genes are TRBV5-1 and TRBJ2-1; the match to TRBD1 covers 7 bases. This CDR3 contains 14 residues. Germline CDR1 and CDR2: SGHRS and YFSETQ. Trimming cost V 0 bases and J 4 bases; bases outside gene matches: 1.

The V call is TRBV6-5, the J call TRBJ2-5; D is possibly TRBD1 (5 bases). The end of the DNA aligns better with TRBJ2-7, so the J call may be wrong. This CDR3 is 13 amino acids long. Germline CDR1 reads MNHEY; CDR2 reads SVGAGI. CDR3 nucleotides: TGTGCCAGCAGTTACCACGACAGCTACGAGCAGTACTTC. Amino acids: CASSYHDSYEQYF.

The rearrangement links TRBV7-2 to TRBJ2-1, with 8 bases that match TRBD2. CDR1 and CDR2 (germline): SGHTA, FQGNSA. CDR3 size: 15 residues. The J segment lost 2 bases and the V segment lost 5 bases, leaving 5 bases of the junction unmatched. CDR3 DNA sequence: TGTGCCAGCAGCGCCACTAGCGGCCCCTACAATGAGCAGTTCTTC. Translating gives CASSATSGPYNEQFF.

The J gene is TRBJ2-7, the V gene TRBV11-2, with 8 bases lining up with TRBD1. The CDR3 has 14 residues. Germline V lookup: CDR1 SGHAT, CDR2 FQNNGV. V was clipped by 2 bases and J by 3 bases; unmatched bases: 3. CDR3 in DNA: TGTGCCAGCAGCTTATCGACAGGGGACTACGAGCAGTACGTC. Its protein product is CASSLSTGDYEQYV.

V and J are TRBV15 and TRBJ1-1; 7 nucleotides agree with TRBD1. The CDR3 covers 15 residues. The J segment lost 0 bases and the V segment lost 5 bases, leaving 6 bases of the junction unmatched. CDR1 is LNHNV and CDR2 is YYDKDF in the germline V gene (reference sequence). This chain's CDR3 is CATSDTGTVNTEAFF. DNA for the CDR3: TGTGCCACCAGCGACACCGGGACAGTGAACACTGAAGCTTTCTTT.

The J gene is TRBJ1-3, the V gene TRBV19; 8 nucleotides match TRBD2. The closer fit of TRBJ2-2 to the DNA end suggests the J call may be wrong. The CDR3 is 15 residues long. Germline CDR1 LNHDA, CDR2 SQIVND (reference sequence). CDR3: CASSISAGGTGELFF. The CDR3 bases are TGTGCCAGTAGTATATCCGCGGGAGGCACCGGGGAGCTGTTTTTT.

The chain combines TRBV7-2 with TRBJ2-5, with TRBD2 identical over 14 bases. CDR1 is SGHTA and CDR2 is FQGNSA in the germline V gene. The CDR3 spans 15 residues. The trim removed 5 bases at V and 4 bases at J, leaving 3 bases unmatched. Written as DNA, the CDR3 is TGTGCCAGCAGCCCCGGACTAGCGGGGGGAGAGACCCAGTACTTC. This encodes CASSPGLAGGETQYF.

This chain uses TRBV12-2 with TRBJ2-7; the DNA was not used to check the table's D call, TRBD1. TRBV12-2 is classified as a pseudogene. This CDR3 contains 17 residues. The DNA of the CDR3 is TGTGCAAGTCGCTTAGGCCGGGACAGGTGTTCCTACATGAAATCGTACGTC. Translating it yields CASRLGRDRCSYMKSYV.

V usage is TRBV19 and J usage is TRBJ2-3, with D possibly being TRBD1 (5 bases). Germline V lookup: CDR1 LNHDA, CDR2 SQIVND (reference sequence). V lost 6 bases and J lost 5, with 15 bases in between. This CDR3 spans 14 amino acids. The CDR3 loop is CASSPGWGGDTQYF. DNA of the CDR3: TGTGCCAGTAGCCCAGGTTGGGGCGGAGATACGCAGTATTTT.

This sequence joins TRBV7-8 and TRBJ2-1; TRBD2 is a possible D gene (5 bases). The V gene lost 1 base and the J gene lost 12 bases, with 16 bases spanning the gap. Germline CDR1 reads SGHVS; CDR2 reads FQNEAQ. The length of the CDR3 is 14 residues. The CDR3 bases are TGTGCCAGCAGCTTAGAAGGACTCAATCGAGGGCAGTTCTTC. It translates to CASSLEGLNRGQFF. The full variable domain, rest sourced from reference TRBV7-8 and TRBJ2-1, is GAGVSQSPRYKVAKRGQDVALRCDPISGHVSLFWYQQALGQGPEFLTYFQNEAQLDKSGLPSDRFFAERPEGSVSTLKIQRTQQEDSAVYLCASSLEGLNRGQFFGPGTRLTVL.

V usage is TRBV7-2 and J usage is TRBJ2-7; no clear D gene. This CDR3 is 15 amino acids long. Germline values: CDR1 SGHTA, CDR2 FQGNSA. V was trimmed by 6 bases and J by 0 bases, leaving 15 bases between them. The CDR3 DNA is TGTGCCAGCAGTGAACTTACCGGTTACTCCTACGAGCAGTACTTC. Translating it yields CASSELTGYSYEQYF.

This clone came up once. V gene TRBV19 combines with J gene TRBJ2-2; the D is unclear. Between the trimmed V and J ends, which lost 1 base and 4 bases, there was a span of 10 bases. The germline V gene encodes CDR1 LNHDA and CDR2 SQIVND (reference sequence). The CDR3 runs 15 residues. The CDR3 coding sequence is TGTGCCAGTAGTATAGTGACCGGGTCCACCGGGGAGCTGTTTTTT. Its protein is CASSIVTGSTGELFF.

This chain joins TRBV27 and TRBJ2-7; TRBD1 is a possible D gene (6 bases). This CDR3 has 14 amino acids. The germline V gene has CDR1 MNHEY and CDR2 SMNVEV (reference sequence). Trimming pared 8 bases from V and 3 bases from J, leaving 17 bases between. The chain's CDR3 is CASALTGSVYEQYF. In nucleotides, the CDR3 is TGTGCCAGCGCTTTGACAGGTTCGGTCTACGAGCAGTACTTC.

The chain uses TRBV5-4 and TRBJ1-4; the match to TRBD1 covers 8 bases. This CDR3 is built from 13 residues. Unmatched junction bases numbered 1, after V lost 4 bases and J lost 5 bases. Germline-derived CDR1 and CDR2 are SGHNT and YYREEE (reference sequence). The CDR3 nucleotides are TGTGCCAGCAGCAGGGACAGGAATGAAAAACTGTTTTTT. This gives the protein CASSRDRNEKLFF.

The gene calls are TRBV28 and TRBJ1-6; possibly TRBD1 for D (6 bases). The germline V gene encodes CDR1 MDHEN and CDR2 SYDVKM. The CDR3 totals 15 residues. The V and J ends lost 0 bases and 5 bases respectively, with 8 bases between them. CDR3 loop: CASSLWDRNNSPLHF. In DNA form, the CDR3 reads TGTGCCAGCAGTTTATGGGACAGAAATAATTCACCCCTCCACTTT.

The chain recombines TRBV11-2 with TRBJ2-1; 8 positions match TRBD2. Trimming at V came to 5 bases and at J to 9 bases, leaving 3 bases not matched to a gene. Looked up from germline, CDR1 is SGHAT and CDR2 is FQNNGV. This CDR3 has 12 residues. The CDR3 DNA sequence: TGTGCCAGCAGCCCCGGGGGGGGTGAGCAGTTCTTC. This codes for CASSPGGGEQFF.

The chain has TRBV10-2 and TRBJ2-5; D is ambiguous. With the DNA end fitting TRBJ2-7 better, the J assignment may be wrong. This CDR3 spans 14 amino acids. Germline values: CDR1 WSHSY, CDR2 SAAADI. The CDR3 sequence is CASSARVPSYEQYF. In nucleotides, the CDR3 is TGCGCCAGCAGTGCCCGGGTACCCTCCTACGAGCAGTACTTC.

The rearrangement joins TRBV29-1 to TRBJ2-2; 8 bases line up with TRBD1. The CDR3 loop spans 14 amino acids. Germline assignment: CDR1 SQVTM and CDR2 ANQGSEA. After removal of 5 bases from V and 1 base from J, the junction contained 3 bases not matched to a gene. CDR3 in amino acids: CSVPGQVNTGELFF. The DNA for the CDR3 is TGCAGCGTTCCGGGACAGGTGAACACCGGGGAGCTGTTTTTT.

The chain uses TRBV5-1 and TRBJ2-5, with 11 bases matching TRBD2. The CDR3 contains 17 residues. V shed 4 bases, J shed 2 bases, and the junction held 10 bases outside the gene matches. Germline lookup yields CDR1 SGHRS and CDR2 YFSETQ. The CDR3 region has the DNA TGCGCCAGCAGCCTAGGGGTACTAGCGGGGGTACAAGAGACCCAGTACTTC. It is translated as CASSLGVLAGVQETQYF.

This rearrangement joins TRBV30 to TRBJ2-2, with D perhaps TRBD1 (6 bases). The V gene's germline CDR1 is GTSNPN and CDR2 SVGIG (reference sequence). The ends were cut back, 6 bases at V and 2 bases at J, with 16 bases in the middle. The CDR3 runs 15 residues. The CDR3 DNA is TGTGCCTGTACGACGGGACATACAAACACCGGGGAGCTGTTTTTT. As protein: CACTTGHTNTGELFF.

V and J are TRBV27 and TRBJ2-2; D may be TRBD2 (5 bases). The germline V and J ends were trimmed by 3 bases and 5 bases, with 7 bases remaining between them. This CDR3 is 13 amino acids long. Per the germline V gene, CDR1 is MNHEY and CDR2 is SMNVEV (reference sequence). DNA of the CDR3: TGTGCCAGCAGTTTCAGCGGTACCGGGGAGCTGTTTTTT. Its translation is CASSFSGTGELFF.

The gene calls are TRBV7-9 and TRBJ2-3; 10 bases line up with TRBD1. Germline assignment: CDR1 SEHNR and CDR2 FQNEAQ (reference sequence). There are 14 residues in the CDR3. The V segment lost 1 base and the J segment 5 bases; nucleotides outside the gene matches: 0. CDR3 protein: CASSLGTGGDTQYF. The CDR3 DNA reads as TGTGCCAGCAGCTTAGGGACAGGGGGAGATACGCAGTATTTT. Looking up the rest from reference TRBV7-9 and TRBJ2-3 gives the full variable domain: DTGVSQNPRHKITKRGQNVTFRCDPISEHNRLYWYRQTLGQGPEFLTYFQNEAQLEKSRLLSDRFSAERPKGSFSTLEIQRTEQGDSAMYLCASSLGTGGDTQYFGPGTRLTVL.

The chain recombines TRBV10-2 with TRBJ2-3; D perhaps matches TRBD2 (5 bases). This CDR3 is built from 12 residues. V lost 3 bases and J lost 6, with 7 bases in between. Germline V CDR1 and CDR2: WSHSY, SAAADI. The CDR3 sequence is CASSDEGDTQYF. For the CDR3, the DNA is TGCGCCAGCAGTGATGAGGGCGATACGCAGTATTTT.

This rearrangement joins TRBV6-1 to TRBJ2-7, with 11 positions matching TRBD2. Germline V gene sequence: CDR1 MNHNS, CDR2 SASEGT. V shed 5 bases, J shed 3 bases, and the junction held 6 bases outside the gene matches. This CDR3 has 15 residues. The CDR3 reads CASSLLAGVGYEQYF. The CDR3 nucleotides are TGTGCCAGCAGTCTACTAGCGGGAGTTGGCTACGAGCAGTACTTC.